This TCR beta chain is from a study of cytomegalovirus exposure and HLA in healthy donors. The CDR3 consists of 15 residues. V shed 1 base, J shed 0 bases, and the junction held 0 bases outside the gene matches. From germline, CDR1 is LNHDA and CDR2 SQIVND (reference sequence). Though nominally healthy at sampling, donors likely had unrecorded immune exposures. Study-wide results and caveats: Accurate HLA-A and HLA-B prediction from TCR beta sequences was reported for most subjects. Under in vitro conditions, three CMV-associated chains were confirmed as specific for CMV antigens.

PCR was performed using 60 Vbeta and 13 Jbeta primers. Sequenced by immunoSEQ multiplex PCR; TCRdb stores in-frame clones only, minus some. The data hold 150,000 to 200,000 clones, with roughly 79% observed a single time. A remark on this clone: The antigen remains undetermined.

Input material: PBMCs. The rearrangement links TRBV19 to TRBJ2-1; 7 nucleotides line up with TRBD2. This receptor was obtained from a woman aged 25 to 39 in good health and CMV-seropositive. The CDR3 loop reads CASSIGGGSYNEQFF. Written as DNA, the CDR3 is TGTGCCAGTAGTATAGGCGGGGGCTCCTACAATGAGCAGTTCTTC.